This T cell receptor beta chain was observed in a study of blood T cell repertoires in COVID-19. The V gene lost 8 bases and the J gene lost 4 bases, with 17 bases spanning the gap. The CDR3 consists of 14 residues. Germline V gene sequence: CDR1 MNHEY, CDR2 SMNVEV (reference sequence). The data were produced by immunoSEQ multiplex PCR, yet TCRdb's version contains in-frame clones alone and is incomplete. The sample has under 250,000 clones; 83% are singletons. The chain couples TRBV27 to TRBJ1-2, with D perhaps TRBD1 (6 bases). The sequenced sample consisted of PBMCs or T cells enriched from blood (not recorded which). This TCR came from a woman aged 40 to 50 who had been exposed to COVID-19. CDR3 coding DNA: TGTGCCAGCGGCTGGGGGGGCGTCGGCTATGGCTACACCTTC. Its translation: CASGWGGVGYGYTF.